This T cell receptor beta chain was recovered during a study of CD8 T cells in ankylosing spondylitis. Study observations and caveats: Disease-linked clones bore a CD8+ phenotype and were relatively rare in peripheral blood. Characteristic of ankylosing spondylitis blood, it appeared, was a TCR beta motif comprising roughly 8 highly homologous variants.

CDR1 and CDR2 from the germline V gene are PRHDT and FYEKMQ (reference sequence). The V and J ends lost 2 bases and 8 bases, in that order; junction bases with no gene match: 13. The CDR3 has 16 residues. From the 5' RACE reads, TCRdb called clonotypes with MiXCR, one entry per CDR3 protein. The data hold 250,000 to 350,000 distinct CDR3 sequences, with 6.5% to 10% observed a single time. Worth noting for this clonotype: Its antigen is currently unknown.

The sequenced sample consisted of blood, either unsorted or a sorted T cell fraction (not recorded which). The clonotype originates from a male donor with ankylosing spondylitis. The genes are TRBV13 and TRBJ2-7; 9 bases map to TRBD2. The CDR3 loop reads CASSLLGLAGLTKQYF. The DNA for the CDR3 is TGTGCCAGCAGCTTACTGGGGCTAGCGGGGCTTACGAAGCAGTACTTC.